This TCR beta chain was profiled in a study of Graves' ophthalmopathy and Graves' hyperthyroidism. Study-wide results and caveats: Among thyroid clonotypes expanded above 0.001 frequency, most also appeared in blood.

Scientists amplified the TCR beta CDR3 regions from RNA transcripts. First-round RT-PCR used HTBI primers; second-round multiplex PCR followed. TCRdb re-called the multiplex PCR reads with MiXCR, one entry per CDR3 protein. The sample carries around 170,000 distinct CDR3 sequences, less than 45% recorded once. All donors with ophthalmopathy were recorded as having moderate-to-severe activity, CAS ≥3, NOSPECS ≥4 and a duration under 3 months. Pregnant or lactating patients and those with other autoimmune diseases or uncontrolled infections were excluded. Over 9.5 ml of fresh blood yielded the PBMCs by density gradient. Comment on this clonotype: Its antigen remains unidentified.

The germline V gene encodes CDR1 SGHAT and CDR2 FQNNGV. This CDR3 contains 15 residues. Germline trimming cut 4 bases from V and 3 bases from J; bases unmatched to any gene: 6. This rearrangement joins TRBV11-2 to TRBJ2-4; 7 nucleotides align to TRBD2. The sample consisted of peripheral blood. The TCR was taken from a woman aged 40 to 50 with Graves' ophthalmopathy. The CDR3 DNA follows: TGTGCCAGCAGCTCTGGGAGGGCTAACAAAAACATTCAGTACTTC. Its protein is CASSSGRANKNIQYF.